The T cell receptor (beta chain) described here comes from a study of blood T cell repertoires in COVID-19. Overall study: Sites across the United States, Italy and Spain contributed samples from acute and convalescent COVID-19.

TCRdb's copy holds only in-frame clones and misses some; the assay was immunoSEQ multiplex PCR. Of a few hundred thousand clones listed, roughly 86% are singletons. This clone was observed a few times. This receptor was taken from a man between 18 and 35 years old with active or convalescent COVID-19. Sequences were obtained from peripheral blood.

This CDR3 reads CASSIDSIGRGVNQPQHF. In nucleotides, the CDR3 is TGTGCCAGTAGTATAGATTCCATAGGCAGGGGGGTCAATCAGCCCCAGCATTTT. This sequence joins TRBV19 and TRBJ1-5; 7 positions agree with TRBD1. The V segment lost 0 bases and the J segment 3 bases; nucleotides outside the gene matches: 11. The CDR3 loop spans 18 amino acids. Germline V gene lookup returns CDR1 LNHDA and CDR2 SQIVND (reference sequence).